What follows describes a single TCR beta chain. There is no known antigen for this receptor. No clone much larger than this one lies a single base away; base qualities are absent. Libraries were prepared through the immunoSEQ multiplex PCR assay. The paper's data handling went like this. A statistical classification framework was developed to diagnose cytomegalovirus status using the catalog of TCR beta chain sequences. In TCRdb, the immuneACCESS table is reduced to in-frame sequences with V and J assigned. These tables do not hold every clone; where another copy was compared, an unresolved V gene accounts for under half, and the others remain unexplained. V, J and clone size are taken as reported in that table, and D and trimming were inferred from the DNA itself. This sample comprises roughly 130,000 clones, approximately 89% of them detected only once. In total, the top ten clones hold 3% to 3.5% of the sample.

The donors were included in the validation cohort of over a hundred subjects, a group kept apart from the roughly 690-subject first cohort. The data stem from a study of cytomegalovirus exposure and HLA in healthy donors (TCRdb year 2017). Turning to the overall study: The 666 repertoires of the first cohort and the 120 validation repertoires were produced on the same platform, according to a later analysis. A separate validation cohort of roughly 130 different subjects was used in addition to the approximately 700-subject first cohort. High-throughput TCR immunosequencing, statistical association of individual TCRs with disease status, and machine learning were combined to predict cytomegalovirus infection status. The study was designed to test whether signatures of past pathogen exposure could be identified by cataloging public T cell receptors. Results the study describes overall, beyond this receptor: In vitro tests confirmed that a few of the cytomegalovirus-associated TCR beta chains recognize cytomegalovirus antigens. All 120 or so repertoires were used to score co-occurrence in the validation cohort in a later analysis, because that analysis had no HLA typing for the cohort. The authors suggested that the approach could potentially be generalized to other disease states and immunological phenotypes. Cytomegalovirus status was reported to be diagnosed by the classifier with high specificity and sensitivity in both the original and validation cohorts. The study gave a list of under 200 TCR beta chains associated with cytomegalovirus. Across donors, most TCR sequences were observed very rarely, whereas some public TCRs were present in many individuals. In a later analysis, TCRs clustered in the first cohort were found to also tend to co-occur in the roughly 120 validation repertoires, with 90% to 95% of cluster scores above 0.

Including cysteine and phenylalanine, the CDR3 has 19 amino acids. Kept here is only the CDR3 DNA, which spans 57 bases and is read in frame from base 1. Compared with germline, V lacks 1 base and J lacks 4 bases; bases without a gene match: 19. CDR1 and CDR2 are drawn from the germline V gene: SGHRS, YFSETQ. This receptor was identified in a man aged 25-45 years in good health and CMV-seronegative. The V gene is TRBV5-1 and the J gene is TRBJ2-7, with 8 middle bases fitting TRBD1. Sequences were obtained from PBMCs. The CDR3 reads as follows: CASSLYTGQGAPLRYEQYF. The nucleotides read TGCGCCAGCAGCTTGTACACGGGCCAGGGGGCGCCCCTTCGGTACGAGCAGTACTTC.